The 9 T cell receptor beta chains in this list originate from one sample, sequenced in a study of OX40 agonist ivuxolimab in advanced cancers. Sequencing was performed with immunoSEQ multiplex PCR; in TCRdb, only in-frame clones are kept and a portion is missing. Of more than 7,000 clones listed, over 60% are singletons. The material was CD4+ or CD8+ T cells sorted from blood, obtained in a trial of the OX40 agonist ivuxolimab. These receptors were taken from an adult with an advanced solid tumor such as melanoma, head and neck, liver or kidney cancer.

This clone qualifies as medium-sized. The chain recombines TRBV11-2 with TRBJ2-3; 7 positions match TRBD2. With 1 base clipped from V and 1 base from J, the junction kept 2 bases outside the gene matches. Germline CDR1 SGHAT, CDR2 FQNNGV. CDR3 size: 15 residues. The CDR3: CASSLVLAGTDTQYF. In DNA, the CDR3 is TGTGCCAGCAGCTTAGTCCTAGCGGGCACAGATACGCAGTATTTT.

The V and J genes are TRBV5-5 and TRBJ1-1; D not certain. The CDR3 is made up of 13 amino acids. With 4 bases removed from V and 6 bases from J, the gap between germline ends came to 13 bases. Looked up from germline, CDR1 is SGHKS and CDR2 is YYEKEE (reference sequence). The CDR3: CASSQGPDSEAFF. CDR3 DNA: TGTGCCAGCAGCCAAGGTCCAGACTCTGAAGCTTTCTTT.

The chain couples TRBV19 to TRBJ1-5; TRBD1 is a possible D gene (5 bases). The CDR3 is 15 residues long. Germline lookup yields CDR1 LNHDA and CDR2 SQIVND (reference sequence). V lost 3 bases and J lost 7, with 16 bases in between. In DNA form, the CDR3 reads TGTGCCAGTAGTATCGGGGGGACTTATTTACAGCCCCAGCATTTT. This encodes CASSIGGTYLQPQHF.

This chain links TRBV7-6 with TRBJ2-2; tentative D call: TRBD2 (5 bases). Germline CDR1 reads SGHVS; CDR2 reads FNYEAQ. V was cut by 3 bases and J by 4 bases, with 12 bases left in between. The CDR3 runs to 15 residues. In DNA, the CDR3 is TGTGCCAGCAGCTTGGCGGTTGCGGGCACCGGGGAGCTGTTTTTT. This sequence encodes CASSLAVAGTGELFF.

The chain recombines TRBV29-1 with TRBJ2-7; possible D gene TRBD2, 6 bases. In germline, CDR1 is SQVTM, CDR2 ANQGSEA. V shed 6 bases and J shed 9 bases, with 15 bases lying between them. The CDR3 totals 11 residues. DNA for the CDR3: TGCAGCGTAACGGGACTTAAAGGGCAGTACTTC. Translation gives CSVTGLKGQYF.

The chain recombines TRBV4-1 with TRBJ2-5; TRBD2 is a possible D gene (6 bases). V was pared by 0 bases and J by 7 bases, with 12 bases between. Germline CDR1 reads MGHRA; CDR2 reads YSYEKL. The CDR3 totals 14 residues. The CDR3 nucleotides are TGCGCCAGCAGCCAAGAGGCACTAGCCGGGACCCAGTACTTC. Translation: CASSQEALAGTQYF.

The genes are TRBV7-8 and TRBJ2-1, with D tentatively TRBD2 (6 bases). This CDR3 is 16 amino acids long. The ends were cut back, 5 bases at V and 0 bases at J, with 14 bases in the middle. Germline lookup yields CDR1 SGHVS and CDR2 FQNEAQ. The CDR3 DNA reads TGTGCCAGCAGCGTGGGAGGAGATTACTCCTACAATGAGCAGTTCTTC. Translating gives CASSVGGDYSYNEQFF.

Remarks on this clone: A far larger clone is one base from this, pointing to a likely read error. The chain joins TRBV9 to TRBJ1-1; TRBD1 matches 7 bases. The CDR3 is made up of 14 amino acids. The germline CDR1 and CDR2 sequences are SGDLS and YYNGEE. With V trimmed by 4 bases and J by 0 bases, 3 bases remained unmatched. CDR3: CASSMGQLNTEAFF. The CDR3 DNA reads as TGTGCCAGCAGCATGGGACAGTTGAACACTGAAGCTTTCTTT.

The chain links TRBV19 to TRBJ2-7, with D unresolved. The CDR3 runs to 11 residues. V was pared by 6 bases and J by 7 bases, with 10 bases between. Germline V CDR1 and CDR2: LNHDA, SQIVND (reference sequence). CDR3 sequence: CASSVGREQYF. The CDR3 DNA reads as TGTGCCAGTAGCGTCGGGCGGGAGCAGTACTTC.